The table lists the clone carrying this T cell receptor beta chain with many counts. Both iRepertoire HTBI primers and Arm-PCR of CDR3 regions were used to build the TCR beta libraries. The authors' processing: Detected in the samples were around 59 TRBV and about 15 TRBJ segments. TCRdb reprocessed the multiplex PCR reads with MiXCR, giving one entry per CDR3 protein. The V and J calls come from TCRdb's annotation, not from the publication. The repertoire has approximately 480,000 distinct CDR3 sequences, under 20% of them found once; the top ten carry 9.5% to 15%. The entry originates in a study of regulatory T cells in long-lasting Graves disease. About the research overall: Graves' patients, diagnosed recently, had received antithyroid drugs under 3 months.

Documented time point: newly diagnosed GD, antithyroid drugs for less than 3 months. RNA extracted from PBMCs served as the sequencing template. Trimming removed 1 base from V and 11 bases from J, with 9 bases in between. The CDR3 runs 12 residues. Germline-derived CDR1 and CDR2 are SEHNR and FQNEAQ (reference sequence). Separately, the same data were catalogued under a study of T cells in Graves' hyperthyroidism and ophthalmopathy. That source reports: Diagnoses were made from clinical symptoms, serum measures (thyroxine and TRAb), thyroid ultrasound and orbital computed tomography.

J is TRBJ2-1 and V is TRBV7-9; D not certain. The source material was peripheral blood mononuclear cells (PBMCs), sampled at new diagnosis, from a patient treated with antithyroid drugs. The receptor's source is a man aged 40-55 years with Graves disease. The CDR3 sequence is CASSLEGTKQFF. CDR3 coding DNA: TGTGCCAGCAGCTTAGAGGGTACCAAGCAGTTCTTC.